This TCR beta chain came from a study of blood T cells in healthy people across ages. A second PCR, run for about 7 to 11 cycles, used a sample-barcoded 5' primer plus a J-beta primer mix. In TCRdb, the 5' RACE reads were re-called with MiXCR into one record per CDR3 protein. Of 790,000 or so distinct CDR3 sequences detected, about 56% appear once; the ten largest clones hold roughly 24%. The donors, aged about 6 to 90, were healthy Caucasians from Russia. Extractions gave at least 5.5 micrograms of total RNA per sample. The CDR3 contains 16 residues. Trimming pared 6 bases from V and 1 base from J, leaving 13 bases between.

The chain carries TRBV12-3 or TRBV12-4 and TRBJ2-6; either TRBD1 or TRBD2 may fit D (5 bases each). The TCR sequence derives from a man between 40 and 49 years old in good health. Specimen: blood. The DNA of the CDR3 is TGTGCCAGCAGCCGCCTTGGGGGTTCTGGGGCCAACGTCCTGACTTTC. This translates into CASSRLGGSGANVLTF.